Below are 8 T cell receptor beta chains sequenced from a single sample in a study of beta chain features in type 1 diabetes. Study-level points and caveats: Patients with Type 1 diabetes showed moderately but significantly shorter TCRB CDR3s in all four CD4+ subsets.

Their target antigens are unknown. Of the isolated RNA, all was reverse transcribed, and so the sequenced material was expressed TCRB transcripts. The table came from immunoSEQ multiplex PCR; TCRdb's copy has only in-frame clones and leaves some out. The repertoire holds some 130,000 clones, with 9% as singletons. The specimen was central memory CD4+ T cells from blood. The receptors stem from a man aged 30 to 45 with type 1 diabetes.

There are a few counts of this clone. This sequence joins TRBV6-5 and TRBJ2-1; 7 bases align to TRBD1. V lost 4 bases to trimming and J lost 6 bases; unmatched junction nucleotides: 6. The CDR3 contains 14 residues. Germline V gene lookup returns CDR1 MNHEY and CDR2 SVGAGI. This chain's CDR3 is CASSSLTGVNEQFF. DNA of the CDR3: TGTGCCAGCAGTTCCTTAACAGGGGTCAATGAGCAGTTCTTC.

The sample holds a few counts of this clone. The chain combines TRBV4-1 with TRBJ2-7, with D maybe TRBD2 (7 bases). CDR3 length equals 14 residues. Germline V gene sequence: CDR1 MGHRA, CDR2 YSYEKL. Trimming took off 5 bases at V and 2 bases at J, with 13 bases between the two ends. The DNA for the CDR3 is TGCGCCAGCAGCTGGGACGGGGGGCCCTACGAGCAGTACTTC. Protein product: CASSWDGGPYEQYF.

CDR3 protein: CASTIDSLSGNTIYF. The CDR3 DNA follows: TGTGCCAGCACCATCGACAGCCTCTCTGGAAACACCATATATTTT. This sequence joins TRBV7-2 and TRBJ1-3, with TRBD1 as a possible D gene (5 bases). Germline assignment: CDR1 SGHTA and CDR2 FQGNSA. This CDR3 comprises 15 residues. V lost 7 bases and J lost 0, with 13 bases in between.

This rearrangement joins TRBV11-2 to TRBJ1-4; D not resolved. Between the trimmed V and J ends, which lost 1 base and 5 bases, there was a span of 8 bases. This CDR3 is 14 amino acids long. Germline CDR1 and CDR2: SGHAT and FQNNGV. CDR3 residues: CASSLARKNEKLFF. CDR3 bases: TGTGCCAGCAGCTTAGCCAGGAAGAATGAAAAACTGTTTTTT.

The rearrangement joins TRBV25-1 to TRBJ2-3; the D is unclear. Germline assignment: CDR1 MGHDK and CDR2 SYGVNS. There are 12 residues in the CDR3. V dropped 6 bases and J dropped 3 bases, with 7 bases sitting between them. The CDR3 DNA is TGTGCCAGCAGCCTCTCTACAGATACGCAGTATTTT. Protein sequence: CASSLSTDTQYF.

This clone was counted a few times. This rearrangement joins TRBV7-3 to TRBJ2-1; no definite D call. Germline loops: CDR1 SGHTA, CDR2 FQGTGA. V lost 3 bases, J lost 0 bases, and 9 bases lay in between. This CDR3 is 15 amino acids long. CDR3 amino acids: CASSFTESSYNEQFF. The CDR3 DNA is TGTGCCAGCAGCTTTACAGAGAGCTCCTACAATGAGCAGTTCTTC.

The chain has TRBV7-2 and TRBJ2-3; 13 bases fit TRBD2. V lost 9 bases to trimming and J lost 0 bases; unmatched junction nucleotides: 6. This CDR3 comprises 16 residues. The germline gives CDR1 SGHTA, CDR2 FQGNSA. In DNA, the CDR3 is TGTGCCAGTGGACTAGCGGGGGCCTCTAGCACAGATACGCAGTATTTT. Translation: CASGLAGASSTDTQYF.

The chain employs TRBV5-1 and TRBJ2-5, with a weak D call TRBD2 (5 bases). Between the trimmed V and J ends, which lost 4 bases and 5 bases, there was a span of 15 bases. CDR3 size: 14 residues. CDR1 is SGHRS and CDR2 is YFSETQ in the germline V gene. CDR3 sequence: CASSPWESRETQYF. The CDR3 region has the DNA TGCGCCAGCAGCCCGTGGGAGAGCCGGGAGACCCAGTACTTC.